This T cell receptor (beta chain) comes out of a study of CD4+ T cells in melanoma. Findings and limits, study-wide: Neoantigen-specific CD4+ T cells in melanoma reportedly had diverse differentiation states. A reported correlation linked neoantigen-specific CD4+ T cells to CD8+, macrophage and B cell function.

With respect to this clone: The antigen remains unidentified. Other DNA sequences in this specimen translate into the identical CDR3.

The CDR3 loop spans 14 amino acids. V dropped 1 base and J dropped 5; count of bases not matched to a gene: 4. CDR1 and CDR2 from the germline V gene are MNHNS and SASEGT. Clones were sequenced by immunoSEQ multiplex PCR, and TCRdb holds only the in-frame ones, with some missing. The table lists about 10,000 clones, around two thirds of them singletons. The TCR originated in a human donor with melanoma. The V and J genes are TRBV6-1 and TRBJ1-2, with TRBD1 identical over 7 bases. Sample: cells from a culture (not recorded whether cultured in vitro). The CDR3 region is CASSEGTGLYGYTF. CDR3 nucleotide sequence: TGTGCCAGCAGTGAAGGGACAGGTCTTTATGGCTACACCTTC.